The sequence of this TCR beta chain was determined in a study of T cell responses to AZD1222 COVID-19 vaccine. As to this clone: What it binds is not known.

Study outcomes and limitations: Spike-wide coverage was observed for vaccine-associated CD4 TCRs, with dominant responses at 160-218 and 743-854.

Germline V gives CDR1 MDHEN, CDR2 SYDVKM. V lost 8 bases and J 6 bases, leaving 17 bases between the germline ends. The CDR3 is 14 residues long. Clones were read by immunoSEQ multiplex PCR, and TCRdb kept only the in-frame ones, dropping some. Found here are about 84,000 clones, approximately 83% of them singletons; the top ten hold around 10%. The chain has TRBV28 and TRBJ1-5; D ambiguous. The origin of this receptor is an adult who received the AZD1222 COVID-19 vaccine. The material sequenced was peripheral blood, taken 28 days after the second AZD1222 dose. The CDR3 sequence is CASRSEGRGQPQHF. CDR3 DNA: TGTGCCAGCCGAAGTGAGGGTCGGGGTCAGCCCCAGCATTTT.